This T cell receptor (beta chain) originates from a study of shared clonotypes between healthy human individuals. There are 18 residues in the CDR3. Germline V gene lookup returns CDR1 MDHEN and CDR2 SYDVKM. With V trimmed by 7 bases and J by 8 bases, 15 bases remained unmatched. Libraries were prepared by immunoSEQ multiplex PCR; TCRdb keeps only in-frame clonotypes and omits some of them. The table records hundreds of thousands of clones, approximately 96% of them present only once. CD45RO-negative CD8 cells positively selected for CCR7 made up the naive population, which excluded terminally differentiated effector memory CD45RA+ cells.

The receptor was isolated from a woman under 40 in good health. V is TRBV28 and J is TRBJ2-1; 15 bases are shared with TRBD2. Sequencing was done on a sample of naive CD8+ T cells sorted from blood. CDR3 sequence reads: CASTPREPGTSGRYEQFF. Written as DNA, the CDR3 is TGTGCCAGCACCCCCCGGGAGCCCGGGACTAGCGGGAGGTATGAGCAGTTCTTC. Full variable domain (missing parts from reference TRBV28 and TRBJ2-1): DVKVTQSSRYLVKRTGEKVFLECVQDMDHENMFWYRQDPGLGLRLIYFSYDVKMKEKGDIPEGYSVSREKKERFSLILESASTNQTSMYLCASTPREPGTSGRYEQFFGPGTRLTVL.